Listed here are 27 T cell receptor beta chains from one sample, sequenced in a study of T-cell reconstitution after alpha-beta-depleted transplantation in children. Unique molecular identifiers were built into the TCRbeta library. In TCRdb, the PCR reads were re-called with MiXCR into one record per CDR3 protein. The sample lists just under 350,000 distinct CDR3 sequences, 15% to 20% occurring once. The source material was PBMCs, mostly from graft donor cells, sampled 360 days after TCRalphabeta/CD19-depleted stem cell transplant. The receptors derive from a male patient aged 2-10 years who had a stem cell transplant for acute lymphoblastic leukemia, so the T cells may come from the graft donor.

In the case of this clonotype: A read error may be the cause here, since a much bigger clone is one base away. This chain joins TRBV4-2 and TRBJ2-7; D possibly corresponds to TRBD2 (6 bases). There are 15 residues in the CDR3. CDR1 is LGHNA and CDR2 is YNFKEQ in the germline V gene. The CDR3 spells CASSQEPGLTYEHYF. Here the CDR3 DNA reads TGTGCCAGCAGCCAAGAACCCGGACTAACCTACGAGCATTACTTC.

This clonotype was counted at least ten times. This sequence joins TRBV29-1 and TRBJ2-1; weak D call: TRBD1 (5 bases). CDR1 and CDR2 from the germline V gene are SQVTM and ANQGSEA. The CDR3 is made up of 15 amino acids. Between the trimmed V and J ends, which lost 4 bases and 5 bases, there was a span of 18 bases. CDR3 nucleotides: TGCAGCGTTGGTTCCGTCTGGGGCGCCAACAATGAGCAGTTCTTC. Its translation: CSVGSVWGANNEQFF.

The J gene is TRBJ2-2, the V gene TRBV19; 8 positions match TRBD1. Germline-derived CDR1 and CDR2 are LNHDA and SQIVND (reference sequence). J gave up 5 bases and V 9 bases, and 14 bases lay outside the gene matches. This CDR3 is 16 amino acids long. In DNA, the CDR3 is TGTGCCAGCAAGAGAGAACGCAGGGGGCGAACCGGGGAGCTGTTTTTT. It encodes CASKRERRGRTGELFF.

The CDR3 DNA sequence: TGCAGTGCTAGCAAACAAGTTGAGCAGTACTTC. Its protein product is CSASKQVEQYF. V and J are TRBV20-1 and TRBJ2-7; no definite D call. Germline lookup yields CDR1 DFQATT and CDR2 SNEGSKA (reference sequence). The CDR3 has 11 amino acids. V lost 3 bases and J 7 bases, leaving 10 bases between the germline ends.

CDR3 sequence reads: CASSISGSVAKEQYF. In DNA form, the CDR3 reads TGTGCCAGCAGTATAAGCGGGAGTGTCGCCAAGGAGCAGTACTTC. The chain employs TRBV6-2 or TRBV6-3 and TRBJ2-7; 8 nucleotides agree with TRBD2. The CDR3 extends over 15 amino acids. V gave up 5 bases and J gave up 7 bases; unmatched junction bases: 13. Germline-derived CDR1 and CDR2 are MNHEY and SVGEGT.

This clonotype was observed a handful of times. CDR3 nucleotide sequence: TGCGCCAGCAGCTCCCCCGGGACTAGCGGTGCTAGCTCCTACAATGAGCAGTTCTTC. Translation gives CASSSPGTSGASSYNEQFF. This sequence joins TRBV5-1 and TRBJ2-1; 11 nucleotides agree with TRBD2. The CDR3 consists of 19 residues. V lost 3 bases to trimming and J lost 0 bases; unmatched junction nucleotides: 11. CDR1 and CDR2 (germline): SGHRS, YFSETQ.

The chain has TRBV7-2 and TRBJ1-2, with D perhaps matching TRBD1 (5 bases). V was pared by 6 bases and J by 2 bases, with 10 bases between. Germline V gene sequence: CDR1 SGHTA, CDR2 FQGNSA. The CDR3 consists of 13 residues. In nucleotides, the CDR3 is TGTGCCAGCAGTCCCAGGGTCAACTATGGCTACACCTTC. It specifies CASSPRVNYGYTF.

This CDR3 reads CSVPRGGASTDTQYF. The CDR3 coding sequence is TGCAGCGTCCCTCGGGGGGGAGCTAGCACAGATACGCAGTATTTT. The V call is TRBV29-1, the J call TRBJ2-3; 8 nucleotides match TRBD2. The CDR3 sequence is 15 residues long. In germline, CDR1 is SQVTM, CDR2 ANQGSEA. The V gene end was trimmed by 6 bases and the J gene end by 0 bases; junction bases not matched to a gene: 8.

The chain links TRBV28 to TRBJ1-4, with D tentatively TRBD1 (5 bases). The V and J ends lost 2 bases and 7 bases respectively, with 11 bases between them. The V gene's germline CDR1 is MDHEN and CDR2 SYDVKM. This CDR3 region has 14 residues. CDR3 sequence (DNA): TGTGCCAGCAGTTTAGGGGCAGGGCCTGAAAAACTGTTTTTT. Translated, it gives CASSLGAGPEKLFF.

The genes are TRBV12-3 or TRBV12-4 and TRBJ2-2, with 7 bases that match TRBD2. With 3 bases clipped from V and 2 bases from J, the junction kept 9 bases outside the gene matches. The CDR3 extends over 17 amino acids. CDR3 nucleotides: TGTGCCAGCAGTTTGGCTAGCGGTCTACTAAACACCGGGGAGCTGTTTTTT. Protein sequence: CASSLASGLLNTGELFF.

The gene calls are TRBV5-1 and TRBJ1-1, with 9 bases lining up with TRBD1. Germline V gives CDR1 SGHRS, CDR2 YFSETQ. The CDR3 spans 15 residues. After removal of 4 bases from V and 3 bases from J, the junction contained 7 bases not matched to a gene. The DNA of the CDR3 is TGCGCCAGCAGCCCGGGACAGGGCGGGGACACTGAAGCTTTCTTT. Translating it yields CASSPGQGGDTEAFF.

This clonotype was seen more than once but under ten times. V and J are TRBV20-1 and TRBJ2-1; perhaps TRBD2 as D (6 bases). CDR1 and CDR2 (germline): DFQATT, SNEGSKA (reference sequence). The CDR3 extends over 13 amino acids. Between the trimmed V and J ends, which lost 6 bases and 4 bases, there was a span of 13 bases. CDR3 amino acids: CSASRGTYNEQFF. The CDR3 DNA sequence: TGCAGTGCCAGCCGCGGGACTTACAATGAGCAGTTCTTC.

There are a few counts of this clonotype. The chain is built from TRBV6-1 and TRBJ2-1; 8 positions agree with TRBD2. The CDR3 has 13 residues. Germline V lookup: CDR1 MNHNS, CDR2 SASEGT. V dropped 6 bases and J dropped 7; count of bases not matched to a gene: 5. The CDR3 region is CASSRLARNEQFF. In nucleotides, the CDR3 is TGTGCCAGCAGCCGACTAGCGAGGAATGAGCAGTTCTTC.

Turning to this clonotype: A junction end diverges from the germline sequence, so it may reflect a read error. The chain combines TRBV2 with TRBJ2-5; D unclear. The CDR3 totals 11 residues. Germline V gene data show CDR1 as SNHLY and CDR2 as FYNNEI. The CDR3 loop is CASREEETQYF. CDR3 nucleotide sequence: TGTGCCAGCAGGGAAGAAGAGACCCAGTACTTC. The full variable domain, with the rest looked up from reference TRBV2 and TRBJ2-5, is EPEVTQTPSHQVTQMGQEVILRCVPISNHLYFYWYRQILGQKVEFLVSFYNNEISEKSEIFDDQFSVERPDGSNFTLKIRSTKLEDSAMYFCASREEETQYFGPGTRLLVL.

This clonotype was seen more than once but under ten times. J is TRBJ2-7 and V is TRBV3-1; D gene ambiguous. V was clipped by 4 bases and J by 0 bases, with 19 bases between them. CDR3 size: 17 residues. Germline V gene sequence: CDR1 LGHDT, CDR2 YNNKEL (reference sequence). As DNA, the CDR3 is TGTGCCAGCAGCCCAGAAGGGAAGTGGATGAGCTCCTACGAGCAGTACTTC. Translating it yields CASSPEGKWMSSYEQYF.

V gene TRBV20-1 combines with J gene TRBJ2-1; 11 bases line up with TRBD2. The V and J ends lost 1 base and 7 bases, in that order; junction bases with no gene match: 12. In germline, CDR1 is DFQATT, CDR2 SNEGSKA (reference sequence). The CDR3 runs to 17 residues. The CDR3 spells CSARAMYPGLAGNEQFF. The CDR3 DNA sequence: TGCAGTGCTAGAGCGATGTACCCCGGACTAGCGGGTAATGAGCAGTTCTTC.

This sequence joins TRBV15 and TRBJ2-7; 7 bases fit TRBD1. The CDR3 runs to 15 residues. CDR1 LNHNV and CDR2 YYDKDF come from the germline V gene (reference sequence). V was pared by 0 bases and J by 2 bases, with 4 bases of the junction left unmatched. The CDR3 nucleotides read TGTGCCACCAGCAGAGATCTGACAGGGACCTACGAGCAGTACTTC. Amino acids: CATSRDLTGTYEQYF.

This chain joins TRBV25-1 and TRBJ2-5; 8 positions agree with TRBD1. Per the germline V gene, CDR1 is MGHDK and CDR2 is SYGVNS. This CDR3 region has 14 residues. V shed 4 bases, J shed 3 bases, and the junction held 4 bases outside the gene matches. The CDR3 DNA sequence: TGTGCCAGCAGTGGGGACAGGTCCGAAGAGACCCAGTACTTC. Translating it yields CASSGDRSEETQYF. Full variable domain (rest looked up from reference TRBV25-1 and TRBJ2-5): EADIYQTPRYLVIGTGKKITLECSQTMGHDKMYWYQQDPGMELHLIHYSYGVNSTEKGDLSSESTVSRIRTEHFPLTLESARPSHTSQYLCASSGDRSEETQYFGPGTRLLVL.

The sample holds many counts of this clonotype. This rearrangement joins TRBV4-2 to TRBJ1-1; no definite D call. The length of the CDR3 is 14 residues. Germline CDR1 and CDR2: LGHNA and YNFKEQ. The V gene lost 0 bases and the J gene lost 4 bases, with 9 bases spanning the gap. The CDR3 coding sequence is TGTGCCAGCAGCCAAGATCCAGGTTCCACTGAAGCTTTCTTT. It encodes CASSQDPGSTEAFF.

The rearrangement uses TRBV20-1 and TRBJ2-3; weak D call: TRBD2 (7 bases). This CDR3 contains 15 residues. Germline V gene lookup returns CDR1 DFQATT and CDR2 SNEGSKA (reference sequence). Trimming shortened V by 5 bases and J by 1 base, and 16 bases separated the two germline ends. The CDR3 loop is CSADTGSGGTDTQYF. The CDR3 bases are TGCAGTGCTGACACAGGGAGCGGGGGCACAGATACGCAGTATTTT.

The chain combines TRBV6-2 or TRBV6-3 with TRBJ2-1; TRBD1 agrees at 8 bases. CDR1 and CDR2 (germline): MNHEY, SVGEGT. V lost 6 bases to trimming and J lost 4 bases; unmatched junction nucleotides: 8. The CDR3 has 15 amino acids. The CDR3, as DNA: TGTGCCAGCAGCAAAGGACAGGGCCTTTACAATGAGCAGTTCTTC. Its protein product is CASSKGQGLYNEQFF.

This clonotype showed up many times. The rearrangement links TRBV29-1 to TRBJ2-7; D gene ambiguous. CDR3 length equals 13 residues. V was shortened by 5 bases and J by 7 bases, with 18 bases between the two germline ends. Germline V CDR1 and CDR2: SQVTM, ANQGSEA. CDR3 bases: TGCAGCGTTATCCGGCAGGCTGCTGGGGAGCAGTACTTC. It codes for CSVIRQAAGEQYF.

A few counts support this clonotype. The V call is TRBV6-1, the J call TRBJ2-2; D gene unclear. In germline, CDR1 is MNHNS, CDR2 SASEGT. V was shortened by 7 bases and J by 2 bases, with 14 bases between the two germline ends. This CDR3 has 15 residues. The CDR3 coding sequence is TGTGCCAGCAACAAAGGATCGACCAACACCGGGGAGCTGTTTTTT. Amino acids: CASNKGSTNTGELFF.

The rearrangement joins TRBV5-1 to TRBJ2-3; 7 bases are a match to TRBD2. The germline V gene has CDR1 SGHRS and CDR2 YFSETQ. J lost 4 bases, V lost 0 bases, and 8 bases had no gene match. This CDR3 is built from 16 residues. The CDR3 DNA sequence: TGCGCCAGCAGCTTGGATGGCGGGAGTGCAGCAGATACGCAGTATTTT. Translating it yields CASSLDGGSAADTQYF.

The chain recombines TRBV29-1 with TRBJ2-7; 11 bases match TRBD2. The CDR3 is 14 amino acids. Trimming at V came to 4 bases and at J to 0 bases, leaving 2 bases not matched to a gene. Germline V gives CDR1 SQVTM, CDR2 ANQGSEA. In nucleotides, the CDR3 is TGCAGCGTTGCGACTAGCGGGAACTCCTACGAGCAGTACTTC. It translates to CSVATSGNSYEQYF.

This clonotype occurred a few times. The chain recombines TRBV12-3 or TRBV12-4 with TRBJ2-7, with a tentative D call TRBD1 (5 bases). Trimming removed 3 bases from V and 0 bases from J, with 15 bases in between. The CDR3 sequence is 16 residues long. CDR3 loop: CASSFMTVWNSYEQYF. The CDR3 nucleotides read TGTGCCAGCAGTTTCATGACAGTGTGGAACTCCTACGAGCAGTACTTC.

This clonotype was found a few times. V usage is TRBV10-3 and J usage is TRBJ2-7; possibly TRBD2 for D (5 bases). The CDR3 is 13 amino acids. Per germline, CDR1 ENHRY and CDR2 SYGVKD. V was clipped by 3 bases and J by 4 bases, with 10 bases between them. CDR3 in amino acids: CAISDLGGYEQYF. In DNA, the CDR3 is TGTGCCATCAGTGATTTGGGCGGGTACGAGCAGTACTTC.